This T cell receptor (beta chain) was documented in a study of beta chain features in type 1 diabetes. The study's findings and limits: Patients' naive, central memory and Treg TCRB repertoires seemed closer to one another than those of healthy donors.

Concerning this clone itself: The target antigen is unknown.

In germline, CDR1 is KGHSH, CDR2 LQKENI. V shed 5 bases, J shed 8 bases, and the junction held 9 bases outside the gene matches. CDR3 length equals 15 residues. The collection from each donor was one heparinised blood draw averaging approximately 110 mL. Cells sorted by CD45RO/CCR7/CD25/CD127/CD95/CD27 comprised CD4+ naive, central memory, regulatory and stem cell-like memory cells. Once sorted, every population was more than 95% pure. Expressed TCRB transcripts were sequenced because the isolated RNA had all been reverse transcribed beforehand. Clones were read by immunoSEQ multiplex PCR, and TCRdb kept only the in-frame ones, dropping some. This table holds around 330,000 clones, more than 9.5% found once.

The chain links TRBV18 to TRBJ2-1, with 10 nucleotides matching TRBD1. Sequenced: naive CD4+ T cells from blood. This sequence was found in a woman aged 25 to 39 in good health. This CDR3 reads CASSVGTGDFDEQFF. Here the CDR3 DNA reads TGTGCCAGCTCAGTTGGGACAGGGGACTTTGATGAGCAGTTCTTC.